The T cell receptor (beta chain) under discussion was sequenced for a study of blood T cell repertoires in COVID-19. Study in general: Specimens from acute and convalescent COVID-19 originated in the United States, Italy and Spain. In each case, the material was cDNA or gDNA derived from T cells, B-cell-depleted T cells, or PBMCs.

As originally analysed: Cell counts per sample came from amplifying reference gene primers. Generated by immunoSEQ multiplex PCR, the TCRdb table keeps only in-frame clones and is missing some. The V and J calls and clone size were taken over from that table, and D and trimming were inferred from the DNA. The data hold about 120,000 clones, with around 90% observed a single time. Germline CDR1 reads MNHEY; CDR2 reads SMNVEV (reference sequence). The CDR3 totals 14 residues. V lost 6 bases and J lost 6; bases outside the gene matches: 9. This TCR was sampled from a woman aged 45-65 years with active or convalescent COVID-19. The sequencing sample was made of peripheral blood. The gene calls are TRBV27 and TRBJ1-2; TRBD1 matches at 8 bases. This CDR3 reads CASSPGTGAHGYTF. The CDR3 DNA sequence: TGTGCCAGCAGCCCCGGGACAGGCGCCCATGGCTACACCTTC.